The source of this T cell receptor beta chain is a study of blood T cell repertoires in COVID-19. Turning to the study itself: The samples span acute and convalescent COVID-19 from the United States, Italy and Spain. From T cells, B-cell-depleted T cells, or PBMCs came the material, which was cDNA or gDNA.

Germline V gives CDR1 SNHLY, CDR2 FYNNEI. CDR3 size: 14 residues. Some clones are missing from TCRdb's copy, which holds only in-frame ones; the method was immunoSEQ multiplex PCR. In the table there are around 71,000 clones, roughly 76% of which are singletons. Sequencing was carried out using peripheral blood. The clonotype originates from a woman older than 75 with active or convalescent COVID-19. The chain combines TRBV2 with TRBJ1-6, with D possibly being TRBD1 (5 bases). The CDR3 loop reads CVSFGGYTGTPLHF. The CDR3 nucleotides read TGTGTTTCCTTCGGGGGGTATACCGGGACACCCCTCCACTTT.